This T cell receptor beta chain was documented in a study of T cells in Graves' hyperthyroidism and ophthalmopathy. Whole-study results and caveats: Through a model of 13 V-J features, ophthalmopathy was separated from stable hyperthyroidism.

The ends were cut back, 7 bases at V and 3 bases at J, with 17 bases in the middle. Per germline, CDR1 LNHDA and CDR2 SQIVND (reference sequence). This CDR3 has 15 residues. RNA transcripts gave rise to amplified TCR beta CDR3 regions. An initial round of RT-PCR targeting the TCR CDR3 relied on the HTBI primer set. From the multiplex PCR reads, TCRdb called clonotypes with MiXCR, one entry per CDR3 protein. The sample lists around 690,000 distinct CDR3 sequences, 17% occurring once. Ten or more counts support this clonotype. The antigen remains unidentified. The sequenced sample consisted of blood. The source of this sequence is a man aged 45 to 65 with Graves' hyperthyroidism. The chain recombines TRBV19 with TRBJ2-3; tentatively, D is TRBD2 (6 bases). The CDR3 bases are TGTGCCAGTATTTCGTGGGAGGAGGGAACAGATACGCAGTATTTT. Translating gives CASISWEEGTDTQYF.